The entry below gives a single TCR beta chain sequence along with its context. Its antigen is unknown. This sample was taken from a study of T cell responses to AZD1222 COVID-19 vaccine. Study findings and constraints: The breadth and depth of Spike-specific TCRs increased once two AZD1222 doses had been given.

The V gene lost 1 base and the J gene lost 2 bases, with 11 bases spanning the gap. The CDR3 runs 15 residues. The germline V gene encodes CDR1 SEHNR and CDR2 FQNEAQ (reference sequence). Measured with immunoSEQ multiplex PCR; TCRdb has only the in-frame clones, and not every one. Seen here are some 99,000 clones, approximately 87% observed once, and the top ten hold about 4%. The sample in question was peripheral blood, obtained 28 days after the second AZD1222 dose. This receptor was obtained from an adult who received the AZD1222 COVID-19 vaccine. This chain uses TRBV7-9 with TRBJ1-1, with D perhaps matching TRBD1 (5 bases). As DNA, the CDR3 is TGTGCCAGCAGCTTAGATGGGACGGTTAACACTGAAGCTTTCTTT. It specifies CASSLDGTVNTEAFF.